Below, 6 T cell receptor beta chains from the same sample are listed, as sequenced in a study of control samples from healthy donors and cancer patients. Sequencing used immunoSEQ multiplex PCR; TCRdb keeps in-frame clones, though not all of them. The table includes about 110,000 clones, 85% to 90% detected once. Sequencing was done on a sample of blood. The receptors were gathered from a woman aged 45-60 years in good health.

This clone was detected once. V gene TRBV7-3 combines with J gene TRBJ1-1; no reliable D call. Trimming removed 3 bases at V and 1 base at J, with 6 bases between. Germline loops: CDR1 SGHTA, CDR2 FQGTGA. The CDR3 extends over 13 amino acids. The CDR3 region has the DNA TGTGCCAGCAGCTTCGACGGGAACACTGAAGCTTTCTTT. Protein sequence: CASSFDGNTEAFF.

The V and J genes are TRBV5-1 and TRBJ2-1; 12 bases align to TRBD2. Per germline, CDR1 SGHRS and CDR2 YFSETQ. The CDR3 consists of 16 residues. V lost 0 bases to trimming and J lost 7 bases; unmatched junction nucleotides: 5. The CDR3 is CASSLVSSGGANEQFF. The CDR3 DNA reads TGCGCCAGCAGCTTGGTCTCTAGCGGGGGGGCGAATGAGCAGTTCTTC.

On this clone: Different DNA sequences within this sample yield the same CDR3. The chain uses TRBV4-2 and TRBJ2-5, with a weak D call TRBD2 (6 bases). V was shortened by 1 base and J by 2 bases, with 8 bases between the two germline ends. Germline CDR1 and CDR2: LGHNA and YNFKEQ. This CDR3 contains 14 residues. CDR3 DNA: TGTGCCAGCAGCCAAGCAGGACTACAAGAGACCCAGTACTTC. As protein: CASSQAGLQETQYF.

CDR3: CASSLSGGLISYEQYF. The CDR3 DNA follows: TGTGCCAGCAGTTTATCGGGAGGACTGATCTCCTACGAGCAGTACTTC. The chain uses TRBV27 and TRBJ2-7, with D perhaps matching TRBD2 (6 bases). V was pared by 0 bases and J by 0 bases, with 12 bases between. The V gene's germline CDR1 is MNHEY and CDR2 SMNVEV (reference sequence). This CDR3 is built from 16 residues.

CDR3 sequence reads: CASSLGWVLPTEAFF. The CDR3 DNA is TGTGCCAGCAGCTTAGGGTGGGTTCTTCCAACCGAAGCTTTCTTT. V and J are TRBV7-9 and TRBJ1-1; D uncertain. V shed 1 base and J shed 8 bases, with 17 bases lying between them. Germline V gene data show CDR1 as SEHNR and CDR2 as FQNEAQ (reference sequence). The CDR3 sequence is 15 residues long.

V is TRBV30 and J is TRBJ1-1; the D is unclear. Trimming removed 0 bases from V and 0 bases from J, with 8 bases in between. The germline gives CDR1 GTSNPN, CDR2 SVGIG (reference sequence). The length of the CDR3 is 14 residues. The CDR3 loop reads CAWSVLHLNTEAFF. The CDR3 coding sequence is TGTGCCTGGAGTGTACTACACCTGAACACTGAAGCTTTCTTT.